This entry lists 13 T cell receptor beta chains sequenced from one sample in a study of blood T cells in healthy people across ages. Primers used in a second PCR of about 6 to 11 cycles were a sample-barcoded 5' primer and a J-beta primer mix. Each CDR3 protein gets one entry after TCRdb re-called the 5' RACE reads with MiXCR. The profile covers 700,000 or so distinct CDR3 sequences, with approximately 21% appearing a single time and roughly a fifth taken by the ten largest. Material for sequencing was blood. The receptors were gathered from a man aged 65 to 79 in good health.

The rearrangement links TRBV12-5 to TRBJ2-1, with D hard to call. The CDR3 length is 14 residues. V lost 1 base, J lost 1 base, and 5 bases lay in between. CDR1 LGHNT and CDR2 FRNRAP come from the germline V gene. As DNA, the CDR3 is TGTGCTAGTGGTTTGGAAGTTTCCTACAATGAGCAGTTCTTC. This sequence encodes CASGLEVSYNEQFF.

V is TRBV7-9 and J is TRBJ1-1; D is perhaps TRBD1 (5 bases). Germline V gene lookup returns CDR1 SEHNR and CDR2 FQNEAQ (reference sequence). The CDR3 extends over 15 amino acids. V shed 1 base and J shed 1 base, with 10 bases lying between them. This CDR3 reads CASSLDGHKNTEAFF. For the CDR3, the DNA is TGTGCCAGCAGCTTAGATGGACACAAGAACACTGAAGCTTTCTTT.

This clonotype was observed many times. This chain links TRBV11-2 with TRBJ2-1; 7 bases map to TRBD2. Per the germline V gene, CDR1 is SGHAT and CDR2 is FQNNGV. V was clipped by 0 bases and J by 8 bases; unmatched bases: 7. There are 15 residues in the CDR3. This CDR3 reads CASSLDPGDYHEQFF. In DNA form, the CDR3 reads TGTGCCAGCAGCTTAGATCCTGGGGACTATCATGAGCAGTTCTTC.

This chain joins TRBV30 and TRBJ1-1, with D possibly being TRBD1 (6 bases). Germline lookup yields CDR1 GTSNPN and CDR2 SVGIG (reference sequence). The CDR3 is 13 residues long. Between the trimmed V and J ends, which lost 4 bases and 4 bases, there was a span of 13 bases. CDR3 protein: CAWKTGGGTEAFF. As DNA, the CDR3 is TGTGCCTGGAAAACGGGAGGGGGCACTGAAGCTTTCTTT.

The chain uses TRBV4-2 and TRBJ2-7; TRBD2 agrees at 9 bases. The CDR3 is made up of 16 amino acids. V shed 0 bases and J 5 bases; nucleotides not matched to a gene: 8. Germline V CDR1 and CDR2: LGHNA, YNFKEQ. The CDR3 nucleotides read TGTGCCAGCAGCCAAGAAAGTTCGGCTAGCGGGGACGAGCAGTACTTC. Its translation: CASSQESSASGDEQYF.

The chain combines TRBV28 with TRBJ2-5; TRBD2 matches at 8 bases. Trimming removed 5 bases from V and 7 bases from J; junction bases left unmatched: 9. The germline V gene encodes CDR1 MDHEN and CDR2 SYDVKM. The length of the CDR3 is 14 residues. The CDR3 region has the DNA TGTGCCAGCAGTCCCGGACTAGCTGATGGGACCCAGTACTTC. Its translation is CASSPGLADGTQYF. The full variable domain, its missing parts supplied by reference TRBV28 and TRBJ2-5, is DVKVTQSSRYLVKRTGEKVFLECVQDMDHENMFWYRQDPGLGLRLIYFSYDVKMKEKGDIPEGYSVSREKKERFSLILESASTNQTSMYLCASSPGLADGTQYFGPGTRLLVL.

The genes are TRBV5-5 and TRBJ1-1; D may be TRBD1 (5 bases). Trimming shortened V by 3 bases and J by 6 bases, and 15 bases separated the two germline ends. The CDR3 runs to 14 residues. Germline loops: CDR1 SGHKS, CDR2 YYEKEE (reference sequence). In nucleotides, the CDR3 is TGTGCCAGCAGCTCGGAGACCGGGGGGGCTGAAGCTTTCTTT. Its protein is CASSSETGGAEAFF.

The sample holds many counts of this clonotype. The chain combines TRBV6-5 with TRBJ1-6; possible D gene TRBD1, 5 bases. The V gene's germline CDR1 is MNHEY and CDR2 SVGAGI. Trimming took off 0 bases at V and 7 bases at J, with 13 bases between the two ends. This CDR3 is built from 16 residues. The CDR3: CASSYSAGSGNSPLHF. In DNA form, the CDR3 reads TGTGCCAGCAGTTACTCGGCAGGTTCAGGGAATTCACCCCTCCACTTT.

This clonotype came up many times. The rearrangement uses TRBV5-8 and TRBJ2-5, with unresolved D. The CDR3 covers 10 residues. V was pared by 1 base and J by 10 bases, with 5 bases between. Per the germline V gene, CDR1 is SGHTS and CDR2 is YDEGEE. The CDR3 region has the DNA TGTGCCAGCAGCTTGCTTAGCCAGTACTTC. Translation: CASSLLSQYF. Full variable domain (rest looked up from reference TRBV5-8 and TRBJ2-5): EAGVTQSPTHLIKTRGQQATLRCSPISGHTSVYWYQQALGLGLQFLLWYDEGEERNRGNFPPRFSGRQFPNYSSELNVNALELEDSALYLCASSLLSQYFGPGTRLLVL.

This rearrangement joins TRBV10-3 to TRBJ2-5; 9 bases map to TRBD1. With V trimmed by 0 bases and J by 13 bases, 12 bases remained unmatched. There are 15 residues in the CDR3. Germline loops: CDR1 ENHRY, CDR2 SYGVKD. CDR3 nucleotides: TGTGCCATCAGTGAGTCCGGGACAGGGAAATACGAGCGGTACTTC. It translates to CAISESGTGKYERYF.

In its sample, this clonotype was seen many times. V gene TRBV7-6 combines with J gene TRBJ2-1; 7 bases map to TRBD2. Trimming removed 1 base from V and 0 bases from J; junction bases left unmatched: 6. This CDR3 comprises 17 residues. Per the germline V gene, CDR1 is SGHVS and CDR2 is FNYEAQ. The CDR3 region is CASSLVASGSSYNEQFF. The CDR3 DNA is TGTGCCAGCAGCTTAGTGGCTAGCGGCAGCTCCTACAATGAGCAGTTCTTC.

The sample holds one count of this clonotype. The gene calls are TRBV28 and TRBJ1-4; D is uncertain. In germline, CDR1 is MDHEN, CDR2 SYDVKM. The CDR3 totals 15 residues. Trimming removed 6 bases from V and 8 bases from J, with 19 bases in between. CDR3 in DNA: TGTGCCAGCAGGGTAACCGGGCCGCTTCCCGAAAAACTGTTTTTT. Protein product: CASRVTGPLPEKLFF.

The chain is built from TRBV15 and TRBJ2-7; D possibly matches TRBD1 or TRBD2 (6 bases each). The DNA end favors TRBJ2-1, so the J call may be wrong. Germline V gene sequence: CDR1 LNHNV, CDR2 YYDKDF (reference sequence). CDR3 length: 17 amino acids. The CDR3 reads CATSRGGAVSSYNEQFF. CDR3 nucleotide sequence: TGTGCCACCAGCAGAGGGGGGGCTGTGAGCTCCTACAATGAGCAGTTCTTC.